This T cell receptor beta chain was recovered during a study of graft-versus-host responses after intestinal transplantation (dated by TCRdb to 2020 to 2022). With regard to the full study: The transplants that recipients got were multivisceral, liver-intestinal, or isolated intestinal. Anti-thymocyte globulin induction was given to all recipients, followed by maintenance tacrolimus and steroids for roughly 3 years. Graft-versus-host and host-versus-graft alloreactive T cell clones were tracked in the graft, circulation and bone marrow after intestinal transplantation using bulk TCR-beta CDR3 sequencing. Alloreactive clones were identified by sequencing pre-transplant mixed lymphocyte reaction products and comparing them with unstimulated pre-transplant donor and recipient T cells. The cohort enrolled 20 to 30 intestinal transplant recipients, one of whom was a retransplant, and a few patients without pretransplant specimens were excluded. Donor T cell macrochimerism was defined as a peak of at least 4% donor T cells among recipient peripheral blood mononuclear cells. Instead of going to the commercial service, samples from a few later patients were sequenced in-house on an Illumina MiSeq and processed with MiXCR. Here is what the overall study found, with its caveats: GvH clones were found in recipient bone marrow, and some of the GvH clones appeared earlier in ileal mucosa or blood, which is consistent with an intestinal mucosal origin. The relatively low number and heterogeneity of intestinal transplant patients limited the conclusions. Patients with donor T cell macrochimerism had high GvH to HvG T cell clonal ratios in their allografts. Peak levels of circulating GvH clones were associated with declines in HvG clones early after transplant.

Of note for this clone: It lacks a known antigen. No clone much larger than this one lies a single base away; base qualities are absent.

The CDR3 starts with the cysteine, ends with the phenylalanine, and has 13 residues. Only the CDR3 DNA is retained, 39 bases long and in frame from the first base. CDR1 and CDR2 (LGHNA, YNFKEQ) derive from the germline V gene. At the junction V is shortened by 4 bases and J by 7 bases, with 10 bases in between. Libraries were made using the immunoSEQ multiplex PCR assay. High-throughput TCR-beta CDR3 sequencing of genomic DNA from most patients was performed by Adaptive Biotechnologies. In the original analysis: Adaptive's ImmunoSEQ software was the source of the TCR sequencing data for fewer than 20 patients, while three other patients were processed with MiXCR and VDJtools. CDR3 nucleotide sequences shared between donor and recipient were removed because the origin of such sequences could not be assigned. To be classed as alloreactive, a clone needed at least 2-fold expansion over unstimulated cells and a minimum CFSE-low frequency of 0.002% (template counts) or 0.001% (read counts). Clones were considered mappable if detected in sequenced pre-transplant spleen, lymph node, or MLR CFSE-low populations of the donor or recipient. The cumulative frequency of alloreactive clones was calculated as a percentage of all sequences, weighted by copy number. Imported from immuneACCESS, the table was reduced by TCRdb to in-frame sequences with V and J called. These copies leave out some clones; in studies compared against another copy, an unresolved V gene accounts for under half, and the cause of the remainder is not known. V, J and clone size derive from that table, while D and trimming were established from the DNA sequence. For this sample the table gives under 45,000 clones, of which 85% to 90% were detected only once. The ten largest clonotypes hold 6% to 7.5% of the sample.

In the first month after transplant, blood samples were collected up to 4 times, and after that at least monthly when available. This chain is built from TRBV4-2 and TRBJ1-4; the D segment could be TRBD1, given 6 matching bases. The specimen was PBMCs, collected almost 270 days after transplant. This receptor was obtained from a human patient who received an intestinal transplant, so some T cells may come from the graft donor. The CDR3 is CASSPQGREKLFF. DNA sequence: TGTGCCAGCAGCCCCCAGGGGCGTGAAAAACTGTTTTTT.